Sequencing of this TCR beta chain was carried out in a study of blood T cell repertoires in COVID-19. As for the study in general: Material from acute and convalescent COVID-19 was sourced from the United States, Italy and Spain. T cells, B-cell-depleted T cells, or PBMCs provided the cDNA or gDNA that served as material.

As processed by the authors: The authors estimated nucleated cell counts from reference gene primer amplification. Here immunoSEQ multiplex PCR was the method, and the copy in TCRdb shows in-frame clones only, minus some. From that table come the V and J calls and clone size; the DNA was used to work out D and trimming. The data contain 200,000 to 300,000 clones, approximately 86% of them seen just once; the ten biggest clones take up around 5.9%. The germline V gene encodes CDR1 SGHRS and CDR2 YFSETQ. CDR3 length: 16 amino acids. V shed 0 bases, J shed 3 bases, and the junction held 4 bases outside the gene matches.

The chain has TRBV5-1 and TRBJ1-3; 9 bases line up with TRBD1. The TCR sequence derives from a human donor in a cohort sampled during active COVID-19. The sample was peripheral blood. In DNA form, the CDR3 reads TGCGCCAGCAGCTTGGAGGGACAGGGAAGTGGAAACACCATATATTTT. As protein: CASSLEGQGSGNTIYF.